This TCR beta chain emerged from a study of T cells in Graves' hyperthyroidism and ophthalmopathy. The V end lost 3 bases, the J end lost 4 bases, and 17 bases lay between the germline ends. Germline V gene data show CDR1 as SGDLS and CDR2 as YYNGEE. This CDR3 spans 16 amino acids. This clonotype was seen a few times. TCR beta CDR3 regions were amplified from RNA transcripts. When the TCR CDR3 underwent first-round RT-PCR, the HTBI primer set was used. TCRdb re-called the multiplex PCR reads through MiXCR, storing one row per CDR3 protein. The sample holds about 350,000 distinct CDR3 sequences, about 18% seen once.

This clonotype originated in a young woman with Graves' hyperthyroidism that later progressed to Graves' ophthalmopathy. The specimen sequenced was blood. The chain recombines TRBV9 with TRBJ2-1, with TRBD2 as a possible D gene (6 bases). CDR3 nucleotides: TGTGCCAGCAGCGGACCCGGCGGGGTAACGTACAATGAGCAGTTCTTC. Protein product: CASSGPGGVTYNEQFF.